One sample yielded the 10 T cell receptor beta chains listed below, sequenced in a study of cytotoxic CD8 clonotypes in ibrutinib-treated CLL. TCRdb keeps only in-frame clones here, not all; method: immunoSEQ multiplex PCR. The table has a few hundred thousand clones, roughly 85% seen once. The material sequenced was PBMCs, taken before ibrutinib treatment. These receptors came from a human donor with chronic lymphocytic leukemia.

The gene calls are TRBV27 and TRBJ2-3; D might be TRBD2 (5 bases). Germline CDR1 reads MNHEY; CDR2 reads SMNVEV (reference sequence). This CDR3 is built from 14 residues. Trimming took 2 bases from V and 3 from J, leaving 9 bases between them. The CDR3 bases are TGTGCCAGCAGTTTAGCGGGCAGGACAGATACGCAGTATTTT. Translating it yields CASSLAGRTDTQYF.

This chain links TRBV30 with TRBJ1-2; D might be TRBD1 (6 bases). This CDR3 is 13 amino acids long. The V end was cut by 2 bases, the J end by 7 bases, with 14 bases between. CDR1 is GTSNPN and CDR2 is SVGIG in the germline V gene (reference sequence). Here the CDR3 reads CAWSSRGAGGYTF. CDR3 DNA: TGTGCCTGGAGTTCCAGGGGCGCAGGTGGCTACACCTTC.

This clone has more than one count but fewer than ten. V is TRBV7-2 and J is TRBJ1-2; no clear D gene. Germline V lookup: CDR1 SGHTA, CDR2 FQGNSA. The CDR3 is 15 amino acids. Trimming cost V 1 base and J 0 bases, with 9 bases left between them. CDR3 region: CASSLEVSSNYGYTF. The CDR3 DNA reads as TGTGCCAGCAGCTTAGAGGTCAGCTCTAACTATGGCTACACCTTC. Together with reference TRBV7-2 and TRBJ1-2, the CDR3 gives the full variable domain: GAGVSQSPSNKVTEKGKDVELRCDPISGHTALYWYRQSLGQGLEFLIYFQGNSAPDKSGLPSDRFSAERTGGSVSTLTIQRTQQEDSAVYLCASSLEVSSNYGYTFGSGTRLTVV.

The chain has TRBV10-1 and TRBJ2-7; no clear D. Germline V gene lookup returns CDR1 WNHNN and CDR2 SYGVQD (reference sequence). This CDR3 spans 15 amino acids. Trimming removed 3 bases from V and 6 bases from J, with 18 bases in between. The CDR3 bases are TGCGCCAGCAGTGATGGGCAGACCGCTCTGTCCGAGCAGTACTTC. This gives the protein CASSDGQTALSEQYF.

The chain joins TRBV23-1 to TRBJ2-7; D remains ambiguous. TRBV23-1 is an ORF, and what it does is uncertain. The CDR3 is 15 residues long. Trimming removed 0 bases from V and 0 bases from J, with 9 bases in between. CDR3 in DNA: TGCGCCAGCAGTCAATCTGCTCTGTCCTCCTACGAGCAGTACTTC. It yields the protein CASSQSALSSYEQYF.

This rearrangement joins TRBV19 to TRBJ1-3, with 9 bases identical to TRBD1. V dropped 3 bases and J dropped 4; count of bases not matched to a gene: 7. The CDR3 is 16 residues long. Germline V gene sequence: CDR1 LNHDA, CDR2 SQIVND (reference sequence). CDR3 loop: CASSMLQGAQGNTIYF. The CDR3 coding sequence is TGTGCCAGTAGTATGTTACAGGGGGCGCAAGGAAACACCATATATTTT.

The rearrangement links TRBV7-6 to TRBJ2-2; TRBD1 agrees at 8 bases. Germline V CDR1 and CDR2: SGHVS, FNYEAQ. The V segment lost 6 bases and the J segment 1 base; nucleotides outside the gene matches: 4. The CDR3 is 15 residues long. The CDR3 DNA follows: TGTGCCAGCAGGGACAGGGTCCTGAACACCGGGGAGCTGTTTTTT. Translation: CASRDRVLNTGELFF.

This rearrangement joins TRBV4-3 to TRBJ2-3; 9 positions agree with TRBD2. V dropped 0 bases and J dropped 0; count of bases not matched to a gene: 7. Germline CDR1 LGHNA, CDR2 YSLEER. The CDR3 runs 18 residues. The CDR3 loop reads CASSQDTSGRGSTDTQYF. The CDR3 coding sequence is TGCGCCAGCAGCCAAGATACTAGCGGGCGGGGAAGCACAGATACGCAGTATTTT.

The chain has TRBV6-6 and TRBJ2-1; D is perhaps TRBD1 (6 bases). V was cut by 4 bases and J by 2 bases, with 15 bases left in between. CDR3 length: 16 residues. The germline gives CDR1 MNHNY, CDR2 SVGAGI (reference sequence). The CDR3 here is CASSLLSTGPYNEQFF. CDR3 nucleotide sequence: TGTGCCAGCAGTTTACTCTCGACAGGCCCCTACAATGAGCAGTTCTTC.

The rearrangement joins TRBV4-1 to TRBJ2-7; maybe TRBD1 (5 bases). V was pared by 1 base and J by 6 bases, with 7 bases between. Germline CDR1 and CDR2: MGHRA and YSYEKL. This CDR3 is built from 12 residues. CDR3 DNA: TGCGCCAGCAGCCAAGGGGGCTCCGAGCAGTACTTC. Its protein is CASSQGGSEQYF.